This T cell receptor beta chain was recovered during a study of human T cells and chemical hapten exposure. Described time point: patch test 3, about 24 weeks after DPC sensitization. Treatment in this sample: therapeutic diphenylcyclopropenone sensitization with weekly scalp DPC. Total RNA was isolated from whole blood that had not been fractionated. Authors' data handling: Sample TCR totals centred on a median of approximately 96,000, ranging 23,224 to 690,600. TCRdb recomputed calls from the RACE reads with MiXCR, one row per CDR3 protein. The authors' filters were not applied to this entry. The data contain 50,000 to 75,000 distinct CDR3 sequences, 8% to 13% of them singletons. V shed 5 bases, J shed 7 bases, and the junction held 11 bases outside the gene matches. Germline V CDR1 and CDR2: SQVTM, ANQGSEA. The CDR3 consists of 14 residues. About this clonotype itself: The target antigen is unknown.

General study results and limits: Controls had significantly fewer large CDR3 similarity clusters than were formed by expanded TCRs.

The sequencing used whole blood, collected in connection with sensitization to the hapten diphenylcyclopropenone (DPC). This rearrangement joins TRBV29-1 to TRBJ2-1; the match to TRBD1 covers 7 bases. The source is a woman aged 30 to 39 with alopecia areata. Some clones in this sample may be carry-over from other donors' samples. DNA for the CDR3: TGCAGCGTTTTCCTGGGACAGCTGCGAAATGAGCAGTTCTTC. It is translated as CSVFLGQLRNEQFF.